This T cell receptor (beta chain) was found in a study of CD8 T cells in ankylosing spondylitis. Study results and limitations: Enrichment of disease-linked clones was reportedly significant in matched ankylosing spondylitis synovial fluid.

This clonotype was found many times. Its antigen is not known. TCRdb passed the 5' RACE reads through MiXCR, listing each CDR3 protein once. Of some 130,000 distinct CDR3 sequences listed, approximately 7.4% are singletons. The trim removed 4 bases at V and 7 bases at J, leaving 4 bases unmatched. This CDR3 comprises 14 residues. Germline loops: CDR1 SNHLY, CDR2 FYNNEI. The sample comprised blood, either unsorted or a sorted T cell fraction (not recorded which). The chain uses TRBV2 and TRBJ2-1; 10 bases agree with TRBD1. This TCR came from a female donor with ankylosing spondylitis or in good health (not recorded which). The CDR3 region is CASSVDRGPNEQFF. The DNA for the CDR3 is TGTGCCAGCAGTGTAGACAGGGGGCCGAATGAGCAGTTCTTC.